The 14 T cell receptor beta chains in this list originate from one sample, sequenced in a study of blood T cell repertoires in COVID-19. Using immunoSEQ multiplex PCR, the repertoire was profiled, and TCRdb retains in-frame clones only, with some absent. The sample has a few hundred thousand clones; about 89% are singletons. The sequenced sample was peripheral blood. Receptors originate from a woman aged 40-49 years who had recovered from COVID-19.

About this clone: Within the sample, other DNA sequences also encode this same CDR3. The genes are TRBV5-1 and TRBJ2-1; a possible D gene is TRBD1 (6 bases). The CDR3 consists of 12 residues. Germline assignment: CDR1 SGHRS and CDR2 YFSETQ. The V end was cut by 2 bases, the J end by 7 bases, with 7 bases between. CDR3 sequence reads: CASSLGQNEQFF. The CDR3 DNA follows: TGCGCCAGCAGCTTAGGACAGAATGAGCAGTTCTTC.

The genes are TRBV28 and TRBJ2-7, with 9 bases lining up with TRBD1. The junction had 15 bases not matched to a gene; V was cut back by 6 bases and J by 0 bases. Germline V lookup: CDR1 MDHEN, CDR2 SYDVKM. The length of the CDR3 is 18 residues. The CDR3 nucleotides read TGTGCCAGCAGGCTACCGACAGGGGGAGGTAGGAGCTCCTACGAGCAGTACTTC. Translated: CASRLPTGGGRSSYEQYF.

This sequence joins TRBV27 and TRBJ2-7, with a possible D match to TRBD2 (6 bases). This CDR3 has 14 amino acids. Per the germline V gene, CDR1 is MNHEY and CDR2 is SMNVEV (reference sequence). The V end lost 5 bases, the J end lost 0 bases, and 11 bases lay between the germline ends. For the CDR3, the DNA is TGTGCCAGCAGTCCGGGGGTGAGCTCCTACGAGCAGTACTTC. It is translated as CASSPGVSSYEQYF.

The rearrangement uses TRBV28 and TRBJ1-1; D remains unclear. V lost 5 bases, J lost 10 bases, and 17 bases lay in between. Per the germline V gene, CDR1 is MDHEN and CDR2 is SYDVKM. The length of the CDR3 is 13 residues. In DNA form, the CDR3 reads TGTGCCAGCAGTAGTATGAAGGGAGCTGGAGCTTTCTTT. It codes for CASSSMKGAGAFF.

This chain uses TRBV27 with TRBJ1-5; 8 positions match TRBD1. CDR1 and CDR2 from the germline V gene are MNHEY and SMNVEV (reference sequence). The CDR3 consists of 15 residues. After removal of 3 bases from V and 1 base from J, the junction contained 2 bases not matched to a gene. CDR3 in amino acids: CASSLQGASNQPQHF. In DNA, the CDR3 is TGTGCCAGCAGTTTGCAGGGGGCAAGCAATCAGCCCCAGCATTTT.

The gene calls are TRBV5-1 and TRBJ2-1; 10 positions agree with TRBD2. J was trimmed by 5 bases and V by 0 bases; bases with no gene match: 2. The CDR3 has 15 amino acids. Germline V gene sequence: CDR1 SGHRS, CDR2 YFSETQ. In DNA form, the CDR3 reads TGCGCCAGCAGCTTGGGAGGGACTAGCGACAATGAGCAGTTCTTC. Translated, it gives CASSLGGTSDNEQFF.

The rearrangement joins TRBV7-2 to TRBJ2-3, with 11 bases aligning to TRBD2. Germline loops: CDR1 SGHTA, CDR2 FQGNSA. V was clipped by 2 bases and J by 2 bases; unmatched bases: 3. CDR3 size: 16 residues. CDR3 loop: CASSLTSGSYTDTQYF. For the CDR3, the DNA is TGTGCCAGCAGCTTAACTAGCGGGAGTTACACAGATACGCAGTATTTT.

The J gene is TRBJ2-2, the V gene TRBV7-2, with 8 bases matching TRBD1. With V trimmed by 10 bases and J by 5 bases, 12 bases remained unmatched. The CDR3 runs to 15 residues. CDR1 is SGHTA, CDR2 FQGNSA, per germline. This chain's CDR3 is CATKGQGASTGELFF. In nucleotides, the CDR3 is TGTGCCACAAAAGGGCAGGGGGCGAGTACCGGGGAGCTGTTTTTT.

J is TRBJ2-3 and V is TRBV7-3, with D tentatively TRBD1 (6 bases). Germline CDR1 and CDR2: SGHTA and FQGTGA. V was trimmed by 5 bases and J by 1 base, leaving 7 bases between them. The CDR3 runs to 13 residues. The CDR3 region has the DNA TGTGCCAGCAGCCACAGGGGCACAGATACGCAGTATTTT. This gives the protein CASSHRGTDTQYF.

The J gene is TRBJ1-4, the V gene TRBV25-1, with 8 bases fitting TRBD1. The V gene end was trimmed by 3 bases and the J gene end by 7 bases; junction bases not matched to a gene: 7. Germline V gene sequence: CDR1 MGHDK, CDR2 SYGVNS. This CDR3 region has 15 residues. The CDR3 spells CASSDTRGPGEKLFF. DNA for the CDR3: TGTGCCAGCAGTGATACCAGGGGGCCTGGTGAAAAACTGTTTTTT.

The chain links TRBV3-1 (or the pseudogene TRBV3-2) to TRBJ2-3; 9 bases agree with TRBD1. The CDR3 runs to 17 residues. J was trimmed by 7 bases and V by 1 base; bases with no gene match: 12. CDR1 and CDR2 from the germline V gene are LGHDT and YNNKEL (reference sequence). CDR3 bases: TGTGCCAGCAGCCAAGGACTCCGGGACAGGGAACAATATACGCAGTATTTT. Its translation: CASSQGLRDREQYTQYF.

The V call is TRBV6-6, the J call TRBJ2-2; no definite D call. The length of the CDR3 is 11 residues. The germline gives CDR1 MNHNY, CDR2 SVGAGI (reference sequence). The V gene lost 6 bases and the J gene lost 8 bases, with 7 bases spanning the gap. The CDR3 coding sequence is TGTGCCAGCAGACGCCAGGGGGAGCTGTTTTTT. Translated, it gives CASRRQGELFF.

The gene calls are TRBV7-8 and TRBJ2-1; D gene unclear. Looked up from germline, CDR1 is SGHVS and CDR2 is FQNEAQ. This CDR3 is 11 amino acids long. Trimming stripped 5 bases from V and 7 bases from J, with 6 bases between. CDR3 sequence (DNA): TGTGCCAGCAGCACCAGTAATGAGCAGTTCTTC. Its translation: CASSTSNEQFF.

The rearrangement uses TRBV6-5 and TRBJ1-1; D possibly corresponds to TRBD1 (6 bases). The CDR3 spans 15 residues. Looked up from germline, CDR1 is MNHEY and CDR2 is SVGAGI. V gave up 5 bases and J gave up 1 base, with 14 bases separating them. CDR3 DNA: TGTGCCAGCAGTAGAAGACAGGACCCGAACACTGAAGCTTTCTTT. Translating it yields CASSRRQDPNTEAFF.